Listed below are T cell receptor beta chains from one sample, sequenced in a study of cytotoxic CD8 clonotypes in ibrutinib-treated CLL. Assay used: immunoSEQ multiplex PCR; TCRdb lists only in-frame clones, some missing. The sample shows roughly 250,000 clones, roughly 74% of them seen only once. The source was PBMCs, collected after 24 months of ibrutinib treatment. The receptors were sampled from a human donor with chronic lymphocytic leukemia. Each CDR3 is given with its conserved first and last residue. The D gene is left open where the match is weak. Expanded clones are given a class, and other clones once, few, many or no size at all.

cdr3_length j_call v_call d_call clone_size cdr3_aa cdr3_nt
12 TRBJ2-5 TRBV2 NA few CASGQIKETQYF TGTGCCAGCGGTCAGATTAAAGAGACCCAGTACTTC
14 TRBJ2-7 TRBV18 TRBD1 NA CASSPRDRDYEQYF TGTGCCAGCTCACCACGGGACAGGGACTACGAGCAGTACTTC
15 TRBJ2-7 TRBV5-1 NA NA CASTWDGQGPYEQYF TGCGCCAGCACCTGGGATGGGCAGGGCCCCTACGAGCAGTACTTC
13 TRBJ1-1 TRBV25-1 NA NA CASSDWGETEAFF TGTGCCAGCAGTGATTGGGGGGAGACTGAAGCTTTCTTT
15 TRBJ2-1 TRBV5-1 TRBD2 NA CASSSGTSGNNEQFF TGCGCCAGCAGCTCGGGGACTAGCGGAAACAATGAGCAGTTCTTC
14 TRBJ1-1 TRBV28 TRBD1 few CATLRQGVDTEAFF TGTGCCACGCTACGACAGGGTGTCGACACTGAAGCTTTCTTT
15 TRBJ2-1 TRBV6-5 TRBD2 NA CASSSLAGAYNEQFF TGTGCCAGCAGTTCGTTAGCGGGGGCCTACAATGAGCAGTTCTTC
14 TRBJ1-1 TRBV5-1 NA NA CASSIGTLRTEAFF TGCGCCAGCAGCATCGGGACTCTCCGAACTGAAGCTTTCTTT
14 TRBJ2-1 TRBV18 NA NA CASSPPVPYNEQFF TGTGCCAGCTCACCACCGGTCCCGTACAATGAGCAGTTCTTC
10 TRBJ2-5 TRBV7-9 NA NA CASSGGTQYF TGTGCCAGCAGTGGGGGGACCCAGTACTTC
14 TRBJ2-7 TRBV7-3 NA NA CASSWGQGPEEQYF TGTGCCAGCAGCTGGGGGCAGGGTCCGGAGGAGCAGTACTTC